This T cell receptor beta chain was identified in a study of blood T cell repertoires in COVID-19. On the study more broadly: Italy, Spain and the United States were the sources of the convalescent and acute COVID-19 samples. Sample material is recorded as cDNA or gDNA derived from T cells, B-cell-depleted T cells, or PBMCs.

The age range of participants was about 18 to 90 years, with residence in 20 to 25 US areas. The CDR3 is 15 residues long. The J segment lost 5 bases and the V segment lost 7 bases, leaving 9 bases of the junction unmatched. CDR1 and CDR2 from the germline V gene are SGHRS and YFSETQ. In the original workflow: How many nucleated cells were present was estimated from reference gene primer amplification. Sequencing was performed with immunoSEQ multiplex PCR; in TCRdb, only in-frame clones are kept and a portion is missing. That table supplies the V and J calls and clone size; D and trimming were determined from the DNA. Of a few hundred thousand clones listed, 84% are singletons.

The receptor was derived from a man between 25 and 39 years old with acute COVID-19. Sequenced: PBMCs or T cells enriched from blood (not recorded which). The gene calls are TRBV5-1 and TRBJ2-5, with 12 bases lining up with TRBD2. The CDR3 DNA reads TGCGCCAGCTATACAACGACTAGCGGGGGCGAGACCCAGTACTTC. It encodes CASYTTTSGGETQYF.